The clone carrying this TCR beta chain was seen a few times. What it recognizes is unknown. The CDR3 is 15 amino acids. J lost 5 bases, V lost 5 bases, and 6 bases had no gene match. Germline CDR1 and CDR2: LNHDA and SQIVND (reference sequence). The sample belongs to a study of beta chain features in type 1 diabetes. Study-wide points: The VDJ junctions of type 1 diabetes patients carried fewer insertions and more deletions. Equally in patients and controls, shorter templates might have been favored by PCR. Patients with Type 1 diabetes showed moderately but significantly shorter TCRB CDR3s in all four CD4+ subsets.

Expressed TCRB transcripts were sequenced because the isolated RNA had all been reverse transcribed beforehand. Clones were sequenced by immunoSEQ multiplex PCR, and TCRdb holds only the in-frame ones, with some missing. This table has 600,000 to 700,000 clones, around an eighth appearing once. This receptor was identified in a man aged 18 to 29 with type 1 diabetes. This chain joins TRBV19 and TRBJ2-3; 11 bases map to TRBD2. The sequencing input was naive CD4+ T cells from blood. CDR3 in DNA: TGTGCCAGTAGTGTGACTAGCGGGGTTGGAGATACGCAGTATTTT. Amino acid sequence: CASSVTSGVGDTQYF. Full variable domain (outside the CDR3, taken from reference TRBV19 and TRBJ2-3): DGGITQSPKYLFRKEGQNVTLSCEQNLNHDAMYWYRQDPGQGLRLIYYSQIVNDFQKGDIAEGYSVSREKKESFPLTVTSAQKNPTAFYLCASSVTSGVGDTQYFGPGTRLTVL.